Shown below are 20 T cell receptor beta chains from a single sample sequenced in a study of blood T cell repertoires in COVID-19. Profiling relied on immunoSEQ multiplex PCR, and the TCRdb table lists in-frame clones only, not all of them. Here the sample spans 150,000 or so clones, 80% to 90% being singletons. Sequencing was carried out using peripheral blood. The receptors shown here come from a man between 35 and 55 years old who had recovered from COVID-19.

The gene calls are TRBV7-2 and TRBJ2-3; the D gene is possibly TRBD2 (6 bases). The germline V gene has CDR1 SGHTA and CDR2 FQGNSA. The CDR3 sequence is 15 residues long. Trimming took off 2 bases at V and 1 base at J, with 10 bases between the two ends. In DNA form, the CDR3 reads TGTGCCAGCAGCTTAAGGGCTAGCGGCACAGATACGCAGTATTTT. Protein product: CASSLRASGTDTQYF.

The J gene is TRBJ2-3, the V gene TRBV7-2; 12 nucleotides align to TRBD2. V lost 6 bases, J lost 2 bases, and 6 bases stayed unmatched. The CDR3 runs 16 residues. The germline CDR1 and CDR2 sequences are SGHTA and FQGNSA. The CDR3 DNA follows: TGTGCCAGCAGTCATCGACTAGCGGGGGACACAGATACGCAGTATTTT. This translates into CASSHRLAGDTDTQYF.

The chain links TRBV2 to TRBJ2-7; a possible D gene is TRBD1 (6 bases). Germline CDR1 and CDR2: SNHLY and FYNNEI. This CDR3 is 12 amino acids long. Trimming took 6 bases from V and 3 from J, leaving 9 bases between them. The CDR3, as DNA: TGTGCCAGCAGAACCAGGGGCTACGAGCAGTACTTC. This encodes CASRTRGYEQYF. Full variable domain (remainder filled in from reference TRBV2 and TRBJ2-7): EPEVTQTPSHQVTQMGQEVILRCVPISNHLYFYWYRQILGQKVEFLVSFYNNEISEKSEIFDDQFSVERPDGSNFTLKIRSTKLEDSAMYFCASRTRGYEQYFGPGTRLTVT.

The DNA of the CDR3 is TGTGCCTGGAGTGTAATCCGGGGTGAGCAGTACTTC. Translated: CAWSVIRGEQYF. The chain couples TRBV30 to TRBJ2-7; a possible D gene is TRBD2 (5 bases). V lost 0 bases, J lost 7 bases, and 10 bases lay in between. CDR3 length equals 12 residues. Germline V lookup: CDR1 GTSNPN, CDR2 SVGIG (reference sequence).

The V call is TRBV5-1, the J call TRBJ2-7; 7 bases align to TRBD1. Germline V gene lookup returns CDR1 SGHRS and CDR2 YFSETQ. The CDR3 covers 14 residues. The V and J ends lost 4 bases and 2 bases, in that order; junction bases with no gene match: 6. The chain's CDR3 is CASSTGQLPYEQYF. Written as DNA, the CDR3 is TGCGCCAGCAGCACGGGACAGCTGCCCTACGAGCAGTACTTC.

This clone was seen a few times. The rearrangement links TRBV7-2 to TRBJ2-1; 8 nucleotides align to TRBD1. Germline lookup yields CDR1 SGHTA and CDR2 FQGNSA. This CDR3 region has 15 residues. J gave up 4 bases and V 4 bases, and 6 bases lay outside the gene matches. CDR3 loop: CASSSRTGNYNEQFF. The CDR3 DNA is TGTGCCAGCAGCTCACGGACAGGGAATTACAATGAGCAGTTCTTC.

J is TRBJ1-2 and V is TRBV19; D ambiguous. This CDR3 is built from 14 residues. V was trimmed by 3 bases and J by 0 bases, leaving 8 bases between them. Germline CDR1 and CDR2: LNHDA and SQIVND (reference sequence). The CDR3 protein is CASSIGPANYGYTF. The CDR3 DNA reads TGTGCCAGTAGTATCGGTCCGGCTAACTATGGCTACACCTTC.

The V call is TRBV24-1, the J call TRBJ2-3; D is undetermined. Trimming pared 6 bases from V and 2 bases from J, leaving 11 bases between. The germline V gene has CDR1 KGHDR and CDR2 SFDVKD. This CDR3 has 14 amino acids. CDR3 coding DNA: TGTGCCACCAGTCAAACAGCCTACACAGATACGCAGTATTTT. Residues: CATSQTAYTDTQYF.

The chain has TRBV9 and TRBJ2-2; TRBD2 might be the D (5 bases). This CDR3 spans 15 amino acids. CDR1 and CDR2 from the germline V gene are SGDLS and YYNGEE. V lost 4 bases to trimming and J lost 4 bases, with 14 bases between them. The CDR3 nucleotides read TGTGCCAGCAGCACCGGGGTCGGAGGCACCGGGGAGCTGTTTTTT. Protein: CASSTGVGGTGELFF.

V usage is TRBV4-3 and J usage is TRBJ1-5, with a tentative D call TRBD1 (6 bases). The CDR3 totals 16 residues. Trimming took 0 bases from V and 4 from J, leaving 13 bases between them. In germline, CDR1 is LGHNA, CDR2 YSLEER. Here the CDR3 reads CASSQDQRQENQPQHF. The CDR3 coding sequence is TGCGCCAGCAGCCAAGATCAGAGACAGGAGAATCAGCCCCAGCATTTT.

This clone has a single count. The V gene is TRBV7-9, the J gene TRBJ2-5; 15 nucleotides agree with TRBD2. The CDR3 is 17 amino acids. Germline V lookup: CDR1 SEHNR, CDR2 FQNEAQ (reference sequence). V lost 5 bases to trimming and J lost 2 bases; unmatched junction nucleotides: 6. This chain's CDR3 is CASSRTSGGAGQETQYF. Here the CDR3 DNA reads TGTGCCAGCAGCAGGACTAGCGGGGGGGCTGGTCAAGAGACCCAGTACTTC.

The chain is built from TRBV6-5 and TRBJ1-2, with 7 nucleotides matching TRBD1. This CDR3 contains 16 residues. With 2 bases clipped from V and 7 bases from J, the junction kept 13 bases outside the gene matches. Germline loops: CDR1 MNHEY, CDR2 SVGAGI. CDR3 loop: CASSYLQGVIPRGYTF. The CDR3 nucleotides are TGTGCCAGCAGTTACCTCCAGGGGGTAATTCCGCGTGGCTACACCTTC.

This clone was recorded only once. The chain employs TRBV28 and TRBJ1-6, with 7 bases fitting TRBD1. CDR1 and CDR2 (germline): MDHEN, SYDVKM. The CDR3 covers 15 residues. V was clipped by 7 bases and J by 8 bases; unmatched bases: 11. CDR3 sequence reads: CASIQGGRSHSPLHF. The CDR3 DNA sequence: TGTGCCAGCATCCAAGGGGGCAGAAGCCATTCACCCCTCCACTTT.

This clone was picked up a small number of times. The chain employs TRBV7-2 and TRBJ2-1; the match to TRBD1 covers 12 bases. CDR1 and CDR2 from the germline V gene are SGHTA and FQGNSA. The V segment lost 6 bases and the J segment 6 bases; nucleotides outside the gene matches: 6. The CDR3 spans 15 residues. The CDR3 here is CASSPGTGGRNEQFF. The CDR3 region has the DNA TGTGCCAGCAGTCCCGGGACAGGGGGCCGCAATGAGCAGTTCTTC.

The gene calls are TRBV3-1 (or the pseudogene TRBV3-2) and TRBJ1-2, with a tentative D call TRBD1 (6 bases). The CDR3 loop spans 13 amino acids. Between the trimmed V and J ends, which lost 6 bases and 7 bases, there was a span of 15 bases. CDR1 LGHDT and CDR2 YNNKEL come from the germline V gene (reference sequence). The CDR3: CASRAGTLSGYTF. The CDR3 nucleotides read TGTGCCAGCAGGGCCGGGACACTGAGTGGCTACACCTTC.

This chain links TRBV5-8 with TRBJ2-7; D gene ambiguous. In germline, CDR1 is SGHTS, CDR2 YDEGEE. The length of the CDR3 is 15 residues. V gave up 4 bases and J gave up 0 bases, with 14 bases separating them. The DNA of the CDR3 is TGTGCCAGCAGCCGCGGTAGTTCGAGCTCCTACGAGCAGTACTTC. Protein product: CASSRGSSSSYEQYF.

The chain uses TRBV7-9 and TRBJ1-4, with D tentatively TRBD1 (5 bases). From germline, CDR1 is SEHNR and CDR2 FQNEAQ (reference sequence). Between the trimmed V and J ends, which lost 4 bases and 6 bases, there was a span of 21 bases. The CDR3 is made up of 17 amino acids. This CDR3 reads CASSSHSQGFYYEKLFF. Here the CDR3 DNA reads TGTGCCAGCAGCTCTCACTCCCAGGGTTTCTACTATGAAAAACTGTTTTTT.

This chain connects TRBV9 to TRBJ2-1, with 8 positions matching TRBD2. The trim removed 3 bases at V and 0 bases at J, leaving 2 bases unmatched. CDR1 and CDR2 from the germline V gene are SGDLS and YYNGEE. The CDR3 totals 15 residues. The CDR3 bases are TGTGCCAGCAGCGAGACTAGCGTCTCCTACAATGAGCAGTTCTTC. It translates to CASSETSVSYNEQFF.

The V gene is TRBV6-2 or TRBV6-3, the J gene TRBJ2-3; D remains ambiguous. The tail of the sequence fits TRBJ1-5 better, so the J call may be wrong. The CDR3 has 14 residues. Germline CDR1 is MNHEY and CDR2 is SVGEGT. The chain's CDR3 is CASSYRLHTDTQHF. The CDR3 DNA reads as TGTGCCAGCAGTTACAGGCTCCACACAGATACGCAGCATTTT.

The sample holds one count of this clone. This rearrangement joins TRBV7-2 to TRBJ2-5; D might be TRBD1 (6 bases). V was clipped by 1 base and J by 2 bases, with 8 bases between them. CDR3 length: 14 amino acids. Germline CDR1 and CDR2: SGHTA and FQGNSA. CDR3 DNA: TGTGCCAGCAGCTTAGTGACAGGTCAAGAGACCCAGTACTTC. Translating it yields CASSLVTGQETQYF.